Listed here are 14 T cell receptor beta chains from one sample, sequenced in a study of blood T cell repertoires in COVID-19. Generated by immunoSEQ multiplex PCR, the TCRdb table keeps only in-frame clones and is missing some. Of 400,000 to 500,000 clones listed, more than 75% were seen once; the top ten hold 1.5% to 2%. Sequencing input: PBMCs or T cells enriched from blood (not recorded which). The receptors here all came from a woman aged 35 to 49 who had recovered from COVID-19.

This clone appeared a few times. CDR3 in amino acids: CASSSTSGRAVGSYEQYF. In DNA form, the CDR3 reads TGTGCCAGCAGCTCGACTAGCGGGAGGGCCGTAGGGTCCTACGAGCAGTACTTC. This rearrangement joins TRBV7-9 to TRBJ2-7; 14 nucleotides agree with TRBD2. Germline values: CDR1 SEHNR, CDR2 FQNEAQ (reference sequence). The CDR3 spans 18 residues. V lost 4 bases, J lost 1 base, and 9 bases stayed unmatched.

The V and J genes are TRBV7-6 and TRBJ2-3, with 7 bases matching TRBD1. The CDR3 has 16 residues. CDR1 and CDR2 from the germline V gene are SGHVS and FNYEAQ. With 3 bases clipped from V and 2 bases from J, the junction kept 8 bases outside the gene matches. This CDR3 reads CASSLRIGTDTDTQYF. CDR3 sequence (DNA): TGTGCCAGCAGCTTGAGGATTGGGACAGACACAGATACGCAGTATTTT.

The chain has TRBV2 and TRBJ2-3; TRBD2 matches at 10 bases. Trimming took 9 bases from V and 5 from J; bases not matched to a gene: 2. Germline V lookup: CDR1 SNHLY, CDR2 FYNNEI. This CDR3 spans 12 amino acids. The chain's CDR3 is CARIAGGDTQYF. The DNA for the CDR3 is TGTGCCAGAATAGCGGGAGGAGATACGCAGTATTTT.

CDR3 coding DNA: TGTGCCAGCAGCGTAGGGGACAGGGTCGGCTACACCTTC. Encoded protein: CASSVGDRVGYTF. This chain joins TRBV9 and TRBJ1-2; 9 bases agree with TRBD1. In germline, CDR1 is SGDLS, CDR2 YYNGEE. V gave up 0 bases and J gave up 8 bases; unmatched junction bases: 2. The CDR3 covers 13 residues.

CDR3 sequence: CASSSSGRGDEQYF. The CDR3 coding sequence is TGTGCCAGCAGCTCCTCGGGGAGGGGCGACGAGCAGTACTTC. The chain combines TRBV9 with TRBJ2-7, with TRBD2 matching 7 bases. V dropped 4 bases and J dropped 5; count of bases not matched to a gene: 9. Per germline, CDR1 SGDLS and CDR2 YYNGEE. This CDR3 region has 14 residues.

This chain uses TRBV25-1 with TRBJ2-1, with 7 bases aligning to TRBD1. The CDR3 sequence is 15 residues long. Germline V lookup: CDR1 MGHDK, CDR2 SYGVNS. Trimming took 4 bases from V and 2 from J; bases not matched to a gene: 5. CDR3 in DNA: TGTGCCAGCAGTGTAGGGGGCGTAGCCTACAATGAGCAGTTCTTC. Its translation: CASSVGGVAYNEQFF.

The J gene is TRBJ1-6, the V gene TRBV2; 7 bases line up with TRBD1. The trim removed 6 bases at V and 0 bases at J, leaving 8 bases unmatched. The CDR3 totals 17 residues. Per germline, CDR1 SNHLY and CDR2 FYNNEI. CDR3 sequence: CASRAGTAISYNSPLHF. Written as DNA, the CDR3 is TGTGCCAGCAGGGCCGGGACAGCAATCTCCTATAATTCACCCCTCCACTTT.

The chain uses TRBV10-3 and TRBJ2-1; D might be TRBD1 (6 bases). The CDR3 runs to 13 residues. From germline, CDR1 is ENHRY and CDR2 SYGVKD. V was shortened by 7 bases and J by 7 bases, with 14 bases between the two germline ends. The CDR3 DNA sequence: TGTGCCATCAACCGGGACAACTTTAATGAGCAGTTCTTC. Its translation is CAINRDNFNEQFF.

The rearrangement joins TRBV3-1 (or the pseudogene TRBV3-2) to TRBJ2-7, with 9 bases that match TRBD2. The CDR3 totals 16 residues. Germline loops: CDR1 LGHDT, CDR2 YNNKEL (reference sequence). Germline trimming cut 3 bases from V and 6 bases from J; bases unmatched to any gene: 12. CDR3 bases: TGTGCCAGCAGCCATGGGACTAGCAGGAGCTCGGGCGAGCAGTACTTC. Encoded protein: CASSHGTSRSSGEQYF.

The V gene is TRBV6-2 or TRBV6-3, the J gene TRBJ1-1, with 7 bases matching TRBD1. The V segment lost 2 bases and the J segment 5 bases; nucleotides outside the gene matches: 5. This CDR3 contains 14 residues. Germline V CDR1 and CDR2: MNHEY, SVGEGT. CDR3 in amino acids: CASSYRQGHTEAFF. CDR3 nucleotide sequence: TGTGCCAGCAGTTACAGACAGGGACATACTGAAGCTTTCTTT.

This chain joins TRBV6-5 and TRBJ1-6; possible D gene TRBD1, 6 bases. The germline V gene has CDR1 MNHEY and CDR2 SVGAGI. The CDR3 runs 14 residues. V was trimmed by 7 bases and J by 4 bases, leaving 11 bases between them. CDR3 nucleotide sequence: TGTGCCAGCAAGGCAGGGGCTTATAATTCACCCCTCCACTTT. Translated, it gives CASKAGAYNSPLHF.

The chain employs TRBV5-4 and TRBJ2-3; 16 bases line up with TRBD2. This CDR3 is built from 18 residues. CDR1 is SGHNT and CDR2 is YYREEE in the germline V gene (reference sequence). V was clipped by 0 bases and J by 14 bases; unmatched bases: 15. The chain's CDR3 is CASSLDQATGTSGRARYF. As DNA, the CDR3 is TGTGCCAGCAGCTTGGATCAAGCTACCGGGACTAGCGGGAGGGCCAGGTATTTT.

The rearrangement joins TRBV5-6 to TRBJ1-1; 9 positions agree with TRBD1. The CDR3 is 17 amino acids. Germline CDR1 and CDR2: SGHDT and YYEEEE. Trimming cost V 2 bases and J 1 base; bases outside gene matches: 9. CDR3 amino acids: CASSLRTGALSNTEAFF. In DNA, the CDR3 is TGTGCCAGCAGCTTACGGACAGGGGCCCTCTCGAACACTGAAGCTTTCTTT.

This clone was recorded only once. V is TRBV6-5 and J is TRBJ2-2; D is perhaps TRBD1 (6 bases). Germline CDR1 is MNHEY and CDR2 is SVGAGI. V lost 4 bases, J lost 7 bases, and 10 bases lay in between. The CDR3 is 13 amino acids. CDR3 loop: CASSFSDSGELFF. In DNA, the CDR3 is TGTGCCAGCAGTTTTTCGGACAGCGGGGAGCTGTTTTTT.